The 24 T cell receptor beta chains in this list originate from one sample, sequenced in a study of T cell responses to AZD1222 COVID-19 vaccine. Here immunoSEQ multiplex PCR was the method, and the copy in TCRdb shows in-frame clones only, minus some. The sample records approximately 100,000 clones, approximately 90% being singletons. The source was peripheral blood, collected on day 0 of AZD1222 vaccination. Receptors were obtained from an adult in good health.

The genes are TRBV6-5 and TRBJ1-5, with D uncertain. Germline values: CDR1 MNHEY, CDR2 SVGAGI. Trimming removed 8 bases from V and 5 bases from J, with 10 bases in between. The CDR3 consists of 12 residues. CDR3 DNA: TGTGCCAGCGGGCAGGTCCATCAGCCCCAGCATTTT. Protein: CASGQVHQPQHF.

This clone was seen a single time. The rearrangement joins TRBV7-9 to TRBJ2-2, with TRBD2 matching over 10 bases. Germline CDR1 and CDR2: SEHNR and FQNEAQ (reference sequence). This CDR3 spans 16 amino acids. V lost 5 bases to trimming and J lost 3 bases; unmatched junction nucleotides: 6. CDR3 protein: CASSAASGRYTGELFF. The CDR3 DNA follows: TGTGCCAGCAGCGCCGCTAGCGGGAGATACACCGGGGAGCTGTTTTTT.

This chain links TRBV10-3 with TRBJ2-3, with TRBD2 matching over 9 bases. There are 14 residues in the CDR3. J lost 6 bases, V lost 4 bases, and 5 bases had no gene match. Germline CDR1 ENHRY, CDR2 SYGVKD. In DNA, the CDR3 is TGTGCCATCAGTGGGACTAGCGCGGCGGATACGCAGTATTTT. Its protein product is CAISGTSAADTQYF.

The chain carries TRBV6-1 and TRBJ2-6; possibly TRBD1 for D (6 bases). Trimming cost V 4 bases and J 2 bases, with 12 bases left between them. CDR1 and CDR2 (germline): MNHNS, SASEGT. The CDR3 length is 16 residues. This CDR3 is CASSVQGLPGANVLTF. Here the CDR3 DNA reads TGTGCCAGCAGTGTACAGGGTTTACCTGGGGCCAACGTCCTGACTTTC.

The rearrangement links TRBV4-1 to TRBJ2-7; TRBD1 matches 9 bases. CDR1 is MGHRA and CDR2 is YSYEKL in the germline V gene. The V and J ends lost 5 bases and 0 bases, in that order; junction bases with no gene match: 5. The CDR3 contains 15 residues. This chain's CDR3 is CASSNPGQGSYEQYF. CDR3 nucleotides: TGCGCCAGCAGCAACCCGGGACAGGGCTCCTACGAGCAGTACTTC.

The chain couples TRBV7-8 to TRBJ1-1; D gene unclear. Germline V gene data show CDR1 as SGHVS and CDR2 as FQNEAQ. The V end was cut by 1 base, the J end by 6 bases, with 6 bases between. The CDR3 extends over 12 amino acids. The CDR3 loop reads CASSLGRAEAFF. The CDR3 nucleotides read TGTGCCAGCAGCTTAGGACGGGCTGAAGCTTTCTTT.

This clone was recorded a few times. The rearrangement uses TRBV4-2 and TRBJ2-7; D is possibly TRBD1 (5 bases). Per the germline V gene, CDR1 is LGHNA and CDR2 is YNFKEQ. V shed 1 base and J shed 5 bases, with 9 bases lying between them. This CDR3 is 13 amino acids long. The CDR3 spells CASSQVARDEQYF. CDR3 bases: TGTGCCAGCAGCCAAGTAGCCAGGGACGAGCAGTACTTC.

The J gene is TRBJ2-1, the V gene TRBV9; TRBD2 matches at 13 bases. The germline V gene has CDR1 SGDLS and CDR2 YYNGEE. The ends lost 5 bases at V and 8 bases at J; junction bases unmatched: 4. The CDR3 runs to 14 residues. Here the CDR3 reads CASRGTSGDYEQFF. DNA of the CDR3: TGTGCCAGCAGGGGGACTAGCGGGGATTATGAGCAGTTCTTC.

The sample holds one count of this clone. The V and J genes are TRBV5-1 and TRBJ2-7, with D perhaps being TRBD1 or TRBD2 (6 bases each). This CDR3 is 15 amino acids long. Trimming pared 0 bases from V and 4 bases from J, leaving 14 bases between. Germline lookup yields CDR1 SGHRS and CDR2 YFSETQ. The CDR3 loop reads CASSLAPGGEYEQYF. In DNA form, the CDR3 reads TGCGCCAGCAGCTTGGCCCCCGGGGGCGAGTACGAGCAGTACTTC.

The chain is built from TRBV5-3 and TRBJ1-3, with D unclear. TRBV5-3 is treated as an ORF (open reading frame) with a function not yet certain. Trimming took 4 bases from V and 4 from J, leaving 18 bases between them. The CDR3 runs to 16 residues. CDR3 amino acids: CARSPVVVEEGNTIYF. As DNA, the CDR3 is TGTGCCAGAAGCCCCGTTGTGGTCGAGGAAGGAAACACCATATATTTT.

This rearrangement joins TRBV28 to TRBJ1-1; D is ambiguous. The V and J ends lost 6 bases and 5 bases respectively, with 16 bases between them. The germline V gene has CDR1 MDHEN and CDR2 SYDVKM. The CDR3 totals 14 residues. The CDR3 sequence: CASSSRTLYTEAFF. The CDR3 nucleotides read TGTGCCAGCAGCTCCCGGACTTTGTATACTGAAGCTTTCTTT.

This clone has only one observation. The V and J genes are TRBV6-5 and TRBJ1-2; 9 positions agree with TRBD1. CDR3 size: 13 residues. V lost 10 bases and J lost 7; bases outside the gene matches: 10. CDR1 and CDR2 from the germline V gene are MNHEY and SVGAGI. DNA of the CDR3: TGTGCCACCAAAACCAAGACAGGGGGTGGCTACACCTTC. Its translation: CATKTKTGGGYTF.

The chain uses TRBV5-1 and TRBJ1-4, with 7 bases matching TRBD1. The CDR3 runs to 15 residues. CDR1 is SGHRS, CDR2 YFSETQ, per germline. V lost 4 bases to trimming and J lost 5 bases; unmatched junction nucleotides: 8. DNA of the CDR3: TGCGCCAGCAGCGCGTCTATGGGACAGAATGAAAAACTGTTTTTT. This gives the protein CASSASMGQNEKLFF.

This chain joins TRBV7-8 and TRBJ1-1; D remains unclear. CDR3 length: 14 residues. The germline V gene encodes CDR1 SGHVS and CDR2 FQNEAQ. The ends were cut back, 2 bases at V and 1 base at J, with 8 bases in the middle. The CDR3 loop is CASSLLTSNTEAFF. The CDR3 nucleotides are TGTGCCAGCAGCTTACTCACATCGAACACTGAAGCTTTCTTT.

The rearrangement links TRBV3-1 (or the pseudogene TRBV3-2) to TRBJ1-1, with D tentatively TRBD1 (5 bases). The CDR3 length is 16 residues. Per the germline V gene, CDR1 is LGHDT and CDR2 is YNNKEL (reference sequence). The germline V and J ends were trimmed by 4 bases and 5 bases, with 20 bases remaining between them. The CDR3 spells CASSRLIGGPATEAFF. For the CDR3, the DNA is TGTGCCAGCAGCCGTCTTATTGGGGGTCCCGCTACTGAAGCTTTCTTT.

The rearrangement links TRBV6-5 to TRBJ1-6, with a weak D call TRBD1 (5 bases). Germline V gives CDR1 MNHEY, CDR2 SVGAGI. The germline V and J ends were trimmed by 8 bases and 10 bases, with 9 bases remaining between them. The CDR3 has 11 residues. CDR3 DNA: TGTGCCAGCGAACGGGACTCACCCCTCCACTTT. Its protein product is CASERDSPLHF.

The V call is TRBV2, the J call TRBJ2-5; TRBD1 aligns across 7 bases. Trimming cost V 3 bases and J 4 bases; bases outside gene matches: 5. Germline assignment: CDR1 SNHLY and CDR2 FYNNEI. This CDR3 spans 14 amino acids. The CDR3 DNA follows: TGTGCCAGCAGTGATTCACAGGGGACAGAGACCCAGTACTTC. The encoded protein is CASSDSQGTETQYF.

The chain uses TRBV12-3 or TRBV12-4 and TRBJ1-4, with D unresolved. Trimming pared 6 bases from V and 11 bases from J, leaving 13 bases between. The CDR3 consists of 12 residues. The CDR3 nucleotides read TGTGCCAGCAGCCTCCAACAAGGCAAACTGTTTTTT. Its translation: CASSLQQGKLFF.

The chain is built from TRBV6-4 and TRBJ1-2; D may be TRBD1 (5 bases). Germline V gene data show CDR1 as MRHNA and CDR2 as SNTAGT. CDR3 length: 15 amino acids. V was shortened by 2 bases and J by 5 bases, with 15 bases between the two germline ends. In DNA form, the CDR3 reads TGTGCCAGCAGTGACCCAAACACAGGACATTATGGCTACACCTTC. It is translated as CASSDPNTGHYGYTF.

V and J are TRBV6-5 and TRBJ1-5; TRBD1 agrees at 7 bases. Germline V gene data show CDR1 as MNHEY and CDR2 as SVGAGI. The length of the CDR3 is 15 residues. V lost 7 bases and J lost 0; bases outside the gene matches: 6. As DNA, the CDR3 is TGTGCCAGCAAGGGACAGTTCTATAGCAATCAGCCCCAGCATTTT. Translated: CASKGQFYSNQPQHF.

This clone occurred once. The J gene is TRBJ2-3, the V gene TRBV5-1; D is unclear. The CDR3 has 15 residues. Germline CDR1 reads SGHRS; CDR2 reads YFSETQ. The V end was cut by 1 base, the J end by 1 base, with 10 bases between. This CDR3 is CASSLSPMGTDTQYF. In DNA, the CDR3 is TGCGCCAGCAGCTTGAGCCCGATGGGCACAGATACGCAGTATTTT.

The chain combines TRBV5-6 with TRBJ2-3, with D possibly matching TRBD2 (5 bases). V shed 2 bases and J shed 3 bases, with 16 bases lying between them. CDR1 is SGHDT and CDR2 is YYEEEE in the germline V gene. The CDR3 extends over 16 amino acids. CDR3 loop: CASSLQTSWWTDTQYF. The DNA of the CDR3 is TGTGCCAGCAGCTTACAAACTAGTTGGTGGACAGATACGCAGTATTTT.

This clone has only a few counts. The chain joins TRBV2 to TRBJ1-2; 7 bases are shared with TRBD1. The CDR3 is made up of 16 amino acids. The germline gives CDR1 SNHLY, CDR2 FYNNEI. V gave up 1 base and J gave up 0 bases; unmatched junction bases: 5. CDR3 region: CASSEDPGGSNYGYTF. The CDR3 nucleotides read TGTGCCAGCAGTGAAGACCCAGGGGGATCTAACTATGGCTACACCTTC.

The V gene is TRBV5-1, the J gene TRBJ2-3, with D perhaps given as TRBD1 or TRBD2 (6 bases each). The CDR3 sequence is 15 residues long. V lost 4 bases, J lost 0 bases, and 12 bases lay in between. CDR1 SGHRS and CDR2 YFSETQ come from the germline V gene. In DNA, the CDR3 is TGCGCCAGCAGCCCGAGGGGGGTTAGCACAGATACGCAGTATTTT. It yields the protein CASSPRGVSTDTQYF.